Below are 13 T cell receptor beta chains sequenced from a single sample in a study of blood T cell repertoires in COVID-19. Assay used: immunoSEQ multiplex PCR; TCRdb lists only in-frame clones, some missing. This sample carries tens of thousands of clones, 88% of them seen once, and the ten largest clones take about 5%. The sample taken for sequencing was peripheral blood. The receptors were sampled from a human donor in a cohort sampled during active COVID-19.

The rearrangement uses TRBV6-4 and TRBJ1-3; D is possibly TRBD1 (5 bases). The CDR3 loop spans 16 amino acids. Trimming took 4 bases from V and 4 from J, leaving 17 bases between them. CDR1 MRHNA and CDR2 SNTAGT come from the germline V gene. As DNA, the CDR3 is TGTGCCAGCAGTGCCCCGGTGTTAGGGGCCGGAAACACCATATATTTT. Encoded protein: CASSAPVLGAGNTIYF.

This clone was seen a few times. The J gene is TRBJ2-2, the V gene TRBV6-2 or TRBV6-3; D is undetermined. CDR3 length: 15 amino acids. V was pared by 5 bases and J by 5 bases, with 15 bases between. Germline V gives CDR1 MNHEY, CDR2 SVGEGT. The DNA for the CDR3 is TGTGCCAGCAGTCCCGAGATATTATGGACCGGGGAGCTGTTTTTT. It encodes CASSPEILWTGELFF.

The chain is built from TRBV7-6 and TRBJ2-3; 12 bases match TRBD2. Germline V gene sequence: CDR1 SGHVS, CDR2 FNYEAQ. V was clipped by 5 bases and J by 4 bases; unmatched bases: 19. CDR3 length: 20 residues. The CDR3 DNA is TGTGCCAGCAGCCCACACCTATCCATTTCTAGCGGGAGGGCGGCAGATACGCAGTATTTT. Its protein is CASSPHLSISSGRAADTQYF.

This chain links TRBV2 with TRBJ2-5; the D gene is possibly TRBD2 (5 bases). CDR3 size: 13 residues. In germline, CDR1 is SNHLY, CDR2 FYNNEI. With 3 bases removed from V and 11 bases from J, the gap between germline ends came to 16 bases. In DNA form, the CDR3 reads TGTGCCAGCAGTGAGAGGGCTTCGATCCCTCAGTACTTC. Translated, it gives CASSERASIPQYF.

V gene TRBV2 combines with J gene TRBJ1-5; 7 bases map to TRBD1. The CDR3 has 13 amino acids. Unmatched junction bases numbered 5, after V lost 7 bases and J lost 5 bases. The germline gives CDR1 SNHLY, CDR2 FYNNEI. In DNA form, the CDR3 reads TGTGCCAGCAAAAGGACAGGCGATCAGCCCCAGCATTTT. It specifies CASKRTGDQPQHF.

The chain combines TRBV5-6 with TRBJ2-3; D is possibly TRBD2 (7 bases). The CDR3 covers 16 residues. Trimming took 5 bases from V and 5 from J, leaving 21 bases between them. CDR1 and CDR2 from the germline V gene are SGHDT and YYEEEE. DNA of the CDR3: TGTGCCAGCAGTCCCCGTGGGGGGGCGCGGCAAGATACGCAGTATTTT. Its translation: CASSPRGGARQDTQYF.

The rearrangement links TRBV12-3 or TRBV12-4 to TRBJ2-5, with unresolved D. This CDR3 comprises 12 residues. V gave up 5 bases and J gave up 7 bases, with 11 bases separating them. In DNA form, the CDR3 reads TGTGCCAGCAGTACGAGCCCCCGGACCCAGTACTTC. Amino acids: CASSTSPRTQYF.

CDR3 nucleotides: TGTGCCAGTAGTATATCCGGGACAGGGGACATCTACGAGCAGTACTTC. It yields the protein CASSISGTGDIYEQYF. The J gene is TRBJ2-7, the V gene TRBV19; TRBD1 matches at 10 bases. The CDR3 has 16 residues. CDR1 and CDR2 from the germline V gene are LNHDA and SQIVND (reference sequence). The junction had 7 bases not matched to a gene; V was cut back by 2 bases and J by 3 bases. Combining the CDR3 with reference TRBV19 and TRBJ2-7 gives the whole variable domain DGGITQSPKYLFRKEGQNVTLSCEQNLNHDAMYWYRQDPGQGLRLIYYSQIVNDFQKGDIAEGYSVSREKKESFPLTVTSAQKNPTAFYLCASSISGTGDIYEQYFGPGTRLTVT.

The gene calls are TRBV5-1 and TRBJ2-3; weak D call: TRBD2 (6 bases). Trimming took off 5 bases at V and 6 bases at J, with 16 bases between the two ends. Looked up from germline, CDR1 is SGHRS and CDR2 is YFSETQ. The CDR3 totals 14 residues. The CDR3 sequence: CASRSIGGPDTQYF. The CDR3 DNA follows: TGCGCCAGCAGGTCTATCGGAGGGCCGGATACGCAGTATTTT. Full variable domain (outside the CDR3, taken from reference TRBV5-1 and TRBJ2-3): KAGVTQTPRYLIKTRGQQVTLSCSPISGHRSVSWYQQTPGQGLQFLFEYFSETQRNKGNFPGRFSGRQFSNSRSEMNVSTLELGDSALYLCASRSIGGPDTQYFGPGTRLTVL.

The genes are TRBV24-1 and TRBJ2-3; 7 nucleotides match TRBD2. This CDR3 is built from 14 residues. The junction had 5 bases not matched to a gene; V was cut back by 7 bases and J by 2 bases. The germline CDR1 and CDR2 sequences are KGHDR and SFDVKD. Written as DNA, the CDR3 is TGTGCCACCAGGGAGCGGGAAAACACAGATACGCAGTATTTT. Encoded protein: CATRERENTDTQYF.

V usage is TRBV28 and J usage is TRBJ1-2; tentatively, D is TRBD1 (5 bases). The V and J ends lost 7 bases and 0 bases respectively, with 15 bases between them. The CDR3 totals 15 residues. Germline-derived CDR1 and CDR2 are MDHEN and SYDVKM. The CDR3, as DNA: TGTGCCAGCAATAGTATAGGGGATTCTAACTATGGCTACACCTTC. It is translated as CASNSIGDSNYGYTF.

V gene TRBV11-2 combines with J gene TRBJ2-1, with TRBD2 matching 8 bases. The V and J ends lost 1 base and 2 bases, in that order; junction bases with no gene match: 4. The CDR3 length is 16 residues. Looked up from germline, CDR1 is SGHAT and CDR2 is FQNNGV. CDR3 amino acids: CASSLGTSLTYNEQFF. The CDR3 bases are TGTGCCAGCAGCTTAGGGACTAGCCTGACCTACAATGAGCAGTTCTTC. Using reference TRBV11-2 and TRBJ2-1 for the parts outside the CDR3, the full variable domain is EAGVAQSPRYKIIEKRQSVAFWCNPISGHATLYWYQQILGQGPKLLIQFQNNGVVDDSQLPKDRFSAERLKGVDSTLKIQPAKLEDSAVYLCASSLGTSLTYNEQFFGPGTRLTVL.

The chain employs TRBV23-1 and TRBJ1-1; 8 nucleotides match TRBD1. TRBV23-1 is annotated as an ORF whose role is uncertain. V lost 5 bases and J lost 4; bases outside the gene matches: 6. The CDR3 runs to 14 residues. CDR3 region: CASSNTGGVTEAFF. The DNA of the CDR3 is TGCGCCAGCAGTAACACAGGGGGAGTCACTGAAGCTTTCTTT.